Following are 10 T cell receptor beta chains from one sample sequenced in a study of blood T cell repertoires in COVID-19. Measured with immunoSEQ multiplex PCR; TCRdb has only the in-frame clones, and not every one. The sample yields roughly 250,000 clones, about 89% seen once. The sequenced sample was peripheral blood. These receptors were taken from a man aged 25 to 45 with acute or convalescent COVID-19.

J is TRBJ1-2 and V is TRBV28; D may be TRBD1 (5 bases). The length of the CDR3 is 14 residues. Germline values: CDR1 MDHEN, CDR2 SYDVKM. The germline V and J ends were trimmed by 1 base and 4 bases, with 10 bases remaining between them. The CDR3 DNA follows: TGTGCCAGCAGTTTATCCAGGGTAGTCTATGGCTACACCTTC. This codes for CASSLSRVVYGYTF.

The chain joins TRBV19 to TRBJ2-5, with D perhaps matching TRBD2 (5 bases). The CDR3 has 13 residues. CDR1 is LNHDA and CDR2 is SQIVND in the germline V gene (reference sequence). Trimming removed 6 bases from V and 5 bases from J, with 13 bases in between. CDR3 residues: CASSLAFMETQYF. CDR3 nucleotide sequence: TGTGCCAGTAGCCTAGCTTTTATGGAGACCCAGTACTTC.

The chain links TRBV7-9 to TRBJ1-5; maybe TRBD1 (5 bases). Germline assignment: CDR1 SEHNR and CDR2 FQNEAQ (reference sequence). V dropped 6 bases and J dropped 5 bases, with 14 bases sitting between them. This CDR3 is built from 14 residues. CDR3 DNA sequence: TGTGCCAGCAGTTTATTAACGGGGGATCAGCCCCAGCATTTT. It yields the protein CASSLLTGDQPQHF.

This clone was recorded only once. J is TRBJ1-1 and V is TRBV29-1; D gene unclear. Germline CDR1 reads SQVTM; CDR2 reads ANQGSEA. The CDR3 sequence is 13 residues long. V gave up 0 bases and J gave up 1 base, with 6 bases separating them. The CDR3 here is CSVEEGWNTEAFF. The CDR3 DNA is TGCAGCGTTGAAGAGGGCTGGAACACTGAAGCTTTCTTT.

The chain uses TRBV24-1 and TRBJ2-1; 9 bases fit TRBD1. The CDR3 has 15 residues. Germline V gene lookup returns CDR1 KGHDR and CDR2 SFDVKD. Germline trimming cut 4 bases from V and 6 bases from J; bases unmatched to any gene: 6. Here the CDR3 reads CATSESGTGLNEQFF. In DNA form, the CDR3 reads TGTGCCACCAGTGAGAGCGGGACAGGGCTCAATGAGCAGTTCTTC.

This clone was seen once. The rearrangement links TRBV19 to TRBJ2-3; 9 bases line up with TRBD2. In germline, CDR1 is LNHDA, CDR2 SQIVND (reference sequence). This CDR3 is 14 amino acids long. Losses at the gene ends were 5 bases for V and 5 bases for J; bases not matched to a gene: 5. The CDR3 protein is CASSQIAGEDTQYF. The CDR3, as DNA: TGTGCCAGTAGTCAGATAGCGGGAGAAGATACGCAGTATTTT.

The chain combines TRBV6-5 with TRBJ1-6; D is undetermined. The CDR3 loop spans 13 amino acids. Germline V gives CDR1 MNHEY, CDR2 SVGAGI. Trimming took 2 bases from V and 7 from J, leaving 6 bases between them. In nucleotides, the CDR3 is TGTGCCAGCAGTTACAACCGGAATTCACCCCTCCACTTT. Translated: CASSYNRNSPLHF.

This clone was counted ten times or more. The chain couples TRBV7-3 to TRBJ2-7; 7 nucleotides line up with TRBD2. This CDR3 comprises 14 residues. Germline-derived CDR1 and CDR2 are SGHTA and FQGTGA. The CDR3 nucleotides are TGTGCTAACTGGGGGGGACCTACGCCCTACGAGCAGTACTTC. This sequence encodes CANWGGPTPYEQYF.

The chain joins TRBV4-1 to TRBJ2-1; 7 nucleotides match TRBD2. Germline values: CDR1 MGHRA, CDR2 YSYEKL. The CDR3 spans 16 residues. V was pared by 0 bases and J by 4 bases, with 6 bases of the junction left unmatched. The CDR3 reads CASSQDISGIYNEQFF. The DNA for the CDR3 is TGCGCCAGCAGCCAAGATATCAGCGGGATATACAATGAGCAGTTCTTC.

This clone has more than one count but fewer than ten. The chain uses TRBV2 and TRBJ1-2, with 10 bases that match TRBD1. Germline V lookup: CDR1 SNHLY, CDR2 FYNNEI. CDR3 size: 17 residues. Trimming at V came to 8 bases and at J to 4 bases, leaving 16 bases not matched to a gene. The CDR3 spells CASHRGQGRRGGYGYTF. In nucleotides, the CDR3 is TGTGCCAGCCACCGGGGACAGGGGAGGCGTGGAGGCTATGGCTACACCTTC.